This T cell receptor (beta chain) appears in the sequencing data of a study of blood T cell repertoires in COVID-19. The trim removed 5 bases at V and 7 bases at J, leaving 11 bases unmatched. The CDR3 has 15 amino acids. The V gene's germline CDR1 is SGHNT and CDR2 YYREEE (reference sequence). Individuals drawn from 24 US areas were roughly 18 to 95 years old. A COVID-19 case had been met by exposed participants during the 2 weeks before study entry. The repertoire was sequenced with immunoSEQ multiplex PCR; TCRdb's copy has only in-frame clones and lacks some. This sample has over 350,000 clones, with approximately 90% found just once. In this sample, this clone turned up once.

Input material: PBMCs or T cells enriched from blood (not recorded which). The clonotype originates from a woman in her thirties or forties who had been exposed to COVID-19. This rearrangement joins TRBV5-4 to TRBJ2-1; 8 bases map to TRBD1. The CDR3 coding sequence is TGTGCCAGCAGTTTAGGGGGACAGGTGGTTAATGAGCAGTTCTTC. Translation: CASSLGGQVVNEQFF.